Sequencing of this T cell receptor (beta chain) was carried out in a study of blood T cell repertoires in COVID-19. Using immunoSEQ multiplex PCR, the repertoire was profiled, and TCRdb retains in-frame clones only, with some absent. The top ten hold less than 2.5% of the sample, which has about 69,000 clones, 86% seen once. From germline, CDR1 is MNHNS and CDR2 SASEGT. V was cut by 2 bases and J by 6 bases, with 33 bases left in between. This CDR3 is 21 amino acids long. The chain is built from TRBV6-1 and TRBJ2-3, with D possibly matching TRBD2 (8 bases). The specimen was peripheral blood. The source of this sequence is a man in his thirties or forties with acute or convalescent COVID-19. Here the CDR3 DNA reads TGTGCCAGCAGTGAAAAGGGGGCAAGCGGGAGCCCCCGCTATTCTCGGGATACGCAGTATTTT. This sequence encodes CASSEKGASGSPRYSRDTQYF.